The 9 T cell receptor beta chains in this list originate from one sample, sequenced in a study of response to subunit inactivated influenza vaccine. A single record per CDR3 protein comes from TCRdb applying MiXCR to the RT-PCR reads. The table lists roughly 500,000 distinct CDR3 sequences, 15% to 20% of them singletons. Source: CD4+ T cells sorted from PBMCs, taken around 25 months after vaccination. The receptors come from a man in his fifties or sixties who received an inactivated influenza vaccine.

The V and J genes are TRBV20-1 and TRBJ2-2; no reliable D call. The CDR3 contains 12 residues. Germline CDR1 DFQATT, CDR2 SNEGSKA (reference sequence). Deletions cut 6 bases from V and 0 bases from J, with 5 bases between. The CDR3 DNA sequence: TGCAGTGCCGTGGCGAACACCGGGGAGCTGTTTTTT. It codes for CSAVANTGELFF.

The chain links TRBV10-3 to TRBJ2-1; 7 positions match TRBD2. The CDR3 runs 14 residues. Per germline, CDR1 ENHRY and CDR2 SYGVKD. V was pared by 2 bases and J by 4 bases, with 2 bases of the junction left unmatched. CDR3 sequence: CAISEGTIYNEQFF. The DNA for the CDR3 is TGTGCCATCAGTGAGGGGACTATTTACAATGAGCAGTTCTTC.

The chain employs TRBV6-5 and TRBJ2-7; TRBD1 might be the D (6 bases). V lost 2 bases to trimming and J lost 5 bases, with 16 bases between them. Germline assignment: CDR1 MNHEY and CDR2 SVGAGI. CDR3 length equals 15 residues. This chain's CDR3 is CASSYRGQSIDEQYF. In nucleotides, the CDR3 is TGTGCCAGCAGTTACCGAGGACAGAGTATAGACGAGCAGTACTTC.

This clonotype was detected ten times or more. CDR3 bases: TGTGCCAGCAGTGTAGGACAGAGGAACACTGAAGCTTTCTTT. Its protein is CASSVGQRNTEAFF. The rearrangement uses TRBV12-3 or TRBV12-4 and TRBJ1-1; a weak D match, TRBD1 (6 bases). The CDR3 is 14 amino acids. Trimming pared 5 bases from V and 1 base from J, leaving 11 bases between.

This clonotype was recorded many times. The CDR3 sequence is CASSPRGTGELFF. The CDR3 DNA sequence: TGTGCCAGCAGTCCCAGGGGGACCGGGGAGCTGTTTTTT. J is TRBJ2-2 and V is TRBV7-9; 7 bases align to TRBD1. Per the germline V gene, CDR1 is SEHNR and CDR2 is FQNEAQ (reference sequence). J was trimmed by 5 bases and V by 6 bases; bases with no gene match: 3. CDR3 length: 13 amino acids.

This clonotype was observed a few times. The chain links TRBV2 to TRBJ2-7, with a tentative D call TRBD1 (6 bases). Trimming cost V 0 bases and J 6 bases, with 12 bases left between them. The germline V gene has CDR1 SNHLY and CDR2 FYNNEI. This CDR3 spans 14 amino acids. CDR3 protein: CASSEATGTFEQYF. In DNA, the CDR3 is TGTGCCAGCAGTGAAGCTACCGGGACATTCGAGCAGTACTTC.

The CDR3 loop is CASTPWGGTGELFF. Here the CDR3 DNA reads TGTGCCAGCACCCCGTGGGGTGGGACCGGGGAGCTGTTTTTT. The chain employs TRBV11-2 and TRBJ2-2; D remains unclear. The CDR3 consists of 14 residues. V lost 7 bases, J lost 5 bases, and 14 bases lay in between. Germline CDR1 and CDR2: SGHAT and FQNNGV. The variable domain in full, completed from reference TRBV11-2 and TRBJ2-2, reads EAGVAQSPRYKIIEKRQSVAFWCNPISGHATLYWYQQILGQGPKLLIQFQNNGVVDDSQLPKDRFSAERLKGVDSTLKIQPAKLEDSAVYLCASTPWGGTGELFFGEGSRLTVL.

The chain joins TRBV20-1 to TRBJ1-2; possible D gene TRBD1, 5 bases. V lost 0 bases to trimming and J lost 8 bases, with 10 bases between them. The germline V gene encodes CDR1 DFQATT and CDR2 SNEGSKA (reference sequence). The length of the CDR3 is 12 residues. CDR3: CSARDARDGYTF. The CDR3, as DNA: TGCAGTGCTAGAGATGCCCGGGACGGCTACACCTTC.

This clonotype has just a few counts. The chain has TRBV7-9 and TRBJ2-7, with TRBD1 matching 7 bases. J was trimmed by 0 bases and V by 6 bases; bases with no gene match: 8. The CDR3 length is 15 residues. Germline V gene data show CDR1 as SEHNR and CDR2 as FQNEAQ (reference sequence). The CDR3 DNA follows: TGTGCCAGCAGGCCAACAGGGGCCCTCTCCTACGAGCAGTACTTC. Its translation: CASRPTGALSYEQYF.